This is a list of T cell receptor beta chains from one sample in a study of cytomegalovirus exposure and HLA in healthy donors. Here immunoSEQ multiplex PCR was the method, and the copy in TCRdb shows in-frame clones only, minus some. The sample has approximately 100,000 clones, around 75% seen once. The sample was PBMCs. The receptors come from a man aged 18 to 29 in good health and CMV-seropositive. Both conserved end residues are part of each CDR3. Fields, in order: J gene, V gene, CDR3 protein.

>TRBJ2-1|TRBV5-1
CASSFGGGDNEQFF
>TRBJ2-7|TRBV28
CASSSRKGLSYEQYF
>TRBJ2-7|TRBV5-4
CASSREGGHEQYF
>TRBJ2-7|TRBV29-1
CSVEITGKTSYEQYF
>TRBJ1-2|TRBV28
CASSTQGYYGYTF
>TRBJ2-7|TRBV5-8
CASSDPTGWETYEQYF
>TRBJ2-3|TRBV10-1
CASSDPGGMDTQYF
>TRBJ1-4|TRBV5-1
CASSLGASTNEKLFF
>TRBJ2-7|TRBV28
CASSFQGTYEQYF
>TRBJ2-2|TRBV6-1
CASSGQRTGELFF
>TRBJ2-1|TRBV5-4
CASSSAGLYNEQFF
>TRBJ2-7|TRBV7-6
CASTLGGGGGYEQYF
>TRBJ2-2|TRBV30
CAWSVRSGELFF
>TRBJ2-7|TRBV29-1
CSVETRTGGYEQYF
>TRBJ2-1|TRBV6-1
CASSTGGFEQFF
>TRBJ2-1|TRBV5-4
CASSLTILNEQFF
>TRBJ2-5|TRBV6-1
CASSEFRLPETQYF
>TRBJ1-2|TRBV9
CASRHGTGESDGYTF
>TRBJ2-3|TRBV4-1
CASSPVLTDTQYF
>TRBJ2-5|TRBV11-2
CASSLGALETQYF
>TRBJ1-4|TRBV2
CAGRREQNEKLFF
>TRBJ2-7|TRBV27
CASSFFTGGSYEQYF
>TRBJ1-6|TRBV30
CAWSRTGRDSPLHF
>TRBJ2-5|TRBV4-1
CASSHIRGETQYF
>TRBJ1-5|TRBV28
CASSLSPGLNQPQHF
>TRBJ1-1|TRBV18
CASSTPRGRTEAFF
>TRBJ2-7|TRBV18
CASSPAGLQSTYEQYF
>TRBJ2-4|TRBV7-9
CASSPGQGGNIQYF
>TRBJ2-7|TRBV5-1
CASSSPQGSSYEQYF
>TRBJ2-1|TRBV11-2
CASSLDRGVPYNEQFF
>TRBJ1-4|TRBV6-1
CASSPTWATNEKLFF
>TRBJ1-2|TRBV9
CASSPGGRNHYGYTF